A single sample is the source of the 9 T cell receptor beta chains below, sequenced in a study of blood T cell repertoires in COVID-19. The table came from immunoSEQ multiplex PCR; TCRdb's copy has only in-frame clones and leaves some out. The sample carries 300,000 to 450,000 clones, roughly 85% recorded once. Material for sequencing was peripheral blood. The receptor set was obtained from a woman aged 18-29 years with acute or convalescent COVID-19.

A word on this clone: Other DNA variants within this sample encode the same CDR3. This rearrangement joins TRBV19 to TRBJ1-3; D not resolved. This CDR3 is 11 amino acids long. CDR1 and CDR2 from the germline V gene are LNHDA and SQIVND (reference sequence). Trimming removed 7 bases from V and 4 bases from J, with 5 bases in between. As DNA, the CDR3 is TGTGCCAGTATCCTCGGAAACACCATATATTTT. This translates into CASILGNTIYF.

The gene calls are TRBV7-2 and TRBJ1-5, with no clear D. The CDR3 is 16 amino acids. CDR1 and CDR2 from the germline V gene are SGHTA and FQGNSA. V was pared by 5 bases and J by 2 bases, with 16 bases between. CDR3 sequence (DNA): TGTGCCAGCAGCCTCCAGTCGGAGTTGGGCAATCAGCCCCAGCATTTT. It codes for CASSLQSELGNQPQHF.

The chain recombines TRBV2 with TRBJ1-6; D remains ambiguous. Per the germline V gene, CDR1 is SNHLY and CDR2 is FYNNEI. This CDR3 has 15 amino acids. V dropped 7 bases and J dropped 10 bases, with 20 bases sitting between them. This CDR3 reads CASTPPGRVSSPLHF. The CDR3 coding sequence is TGTGCCAGCACTCCTCCGGGGAGGGTCAGCTCACCCCTCCACTTT.

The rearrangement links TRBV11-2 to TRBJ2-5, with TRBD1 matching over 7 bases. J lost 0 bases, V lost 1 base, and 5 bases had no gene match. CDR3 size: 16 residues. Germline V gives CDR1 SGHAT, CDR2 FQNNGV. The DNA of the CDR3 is TGTGCCAGCAGCTTAGTCCCAGGGGGACACCAAGAGACCCAGTACTTC. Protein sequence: CASSLVPGGHQETQYF.

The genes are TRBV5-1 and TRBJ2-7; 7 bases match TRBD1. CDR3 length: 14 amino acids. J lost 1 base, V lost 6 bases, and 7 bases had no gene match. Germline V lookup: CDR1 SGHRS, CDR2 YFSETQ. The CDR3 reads CASTRDSQSYEQYF. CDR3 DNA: TGCGCCAGCACCCGGGACAGCCAATCCTACGAGCAGTACTTC.

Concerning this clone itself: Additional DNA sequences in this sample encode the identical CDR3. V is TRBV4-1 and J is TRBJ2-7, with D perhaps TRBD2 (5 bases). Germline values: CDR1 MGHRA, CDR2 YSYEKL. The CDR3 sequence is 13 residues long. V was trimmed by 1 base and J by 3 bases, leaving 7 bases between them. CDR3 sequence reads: CASSQVRDYEQYF. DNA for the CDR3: TGCGCCAGCAGCCAAGTGAGGGACTACGAGCAGTACTTC.

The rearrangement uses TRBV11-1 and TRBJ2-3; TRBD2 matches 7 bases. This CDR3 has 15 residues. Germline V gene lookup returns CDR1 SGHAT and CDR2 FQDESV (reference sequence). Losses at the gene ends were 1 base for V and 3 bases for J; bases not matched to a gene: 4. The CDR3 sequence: CASSLVAGMTDTQYF. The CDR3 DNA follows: TGTGCCAGCAGCTTAGTAGCGGGCATGACAGATACGCAGTATTTT.

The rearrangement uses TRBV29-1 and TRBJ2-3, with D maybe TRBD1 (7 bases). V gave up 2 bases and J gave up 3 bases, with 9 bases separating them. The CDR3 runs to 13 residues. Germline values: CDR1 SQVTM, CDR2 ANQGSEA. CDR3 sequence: CSVEQGGTDTQYF. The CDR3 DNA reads TGCAGCGTTGAACAGGGGGGTACAGATACGCAGTATTTT.

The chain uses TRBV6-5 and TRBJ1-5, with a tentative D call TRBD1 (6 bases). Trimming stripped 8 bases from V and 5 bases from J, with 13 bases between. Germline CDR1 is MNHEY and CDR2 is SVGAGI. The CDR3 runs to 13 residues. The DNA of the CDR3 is TGTGCCAGCTCAGACAGGACTTATCAGCCCCAGCATTTT. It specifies CASSDRTYQPQHF.